One sample yielded the 16 T cell receptor beta chains listed below, sequenced in a study of blood T cell repertoires in COVID-19. Libraries were prepared by immunoSEQ multiplex PCR; TCRdb keeps only in-frame clonotypes and omits some of them. The table shows about 220,000 clones, with roughly 87% occurring only once. Input material: PBMCs or T cells enriched from blood (not recorded which). All receptors come from a woman aged 30 to 39 with acute COVID-19.

The chain uses TRBV7-9 and TRBJ1-1; TRBD1 agrees at 8 bases. Trimming cost V 5 bases and J 1 base; bases outside gene matches: 3. The CDR3 extends over 14 amino acids. The germline gives CDR1 SEHNR, CDR2 FQNEAQ (reference sequence). The CDR3 DNA reads as TGTGCCAGCAGCGCGCAGGGGGCGAACACTGAAGCTTTCTTT. It encodes CASSAQGANTEAFF.

This clone showed up just once. The V gene is TRBV15, the J gene TRBJ1-3, with D possibly matching TRBD1 (5 bases). This CDR3 has 13 amino acids. The germline V gene has CDR1 LNHNV and CDR2 YYDKDF (reference sequence). Between the trimmed V and J ends, which lost 8 bases and 4 bases, there was a span of 12 bases. The CDR3 protein is CATRRGAGNTIYF. Written as DNA, the CDR3 is TGTGCCACCCGAAGGGGTGCCGGAAACACCATATATTTT. Looking up the rest from reference TRBV15 and TRBJ1-3 gives the full variable domain: DAMVIQNPRYQVTQFGKPVTLSCSQTLNHNVMYWYQQKSSQAPKLLFHYYDKDFNNEADTPDNFQSRRPNTSFCFLDIRSPGLGDTAMYLCATRRGAGNTIYFGEGSWLTVV.

The chain couples TRBV24-1 to TRBJ2-5; possibly TRBD2 for D (5 bases). Germline V CDR1 and CDR2: KGHDR, SFDVKD. Trimming pared 5 bases from V and 2 bases from J, leaving 5 bases between. CDR3 length: 12 residues. As DNA, the CDR3 is TGTGCCACCAGTGGAGGGCAAGAGACCCAGTACTTC. Its translation is CATSGGQETQYF.

The chain uses TRBV20-1 and TRBJ2-1; D is uncertain. The CDR3 has 10 amino acids. Per the germline V gene, CDR1 is DFQATT and CDR2 is SNEGSKA (reference sequence). V lost 0 bases, J lost 10 bases, and 4 bases lay in between. The CDR3 sequence: CSARDLEQFF. The DNA of the CDR3 is TGCAGTGCTAGAGATCTGGAGCAGTTCTTC.

The chain has TRBV5-5 and TRBJ1-5; the D is unclear. With 0 bases removed from V and 1 base from J, the gap between germline ends came to 5 bases. Looked up from germline, CDR1 is SGHKS and CDR2 is YYEKEE (reference sequence). The CDR3 loop spans 14 amino acids. The CDR3 loop is CASSLDQSNQPQHF. DNA of the CDR3: TGTGCCAGCAGCTTGGATCAGAGCAATCAGCCCCAGCATTTT.

The chain carries TRBV7-9 and TRBJ2-2, with D possibly TRBD1 on 5 matching bases. CDR1 SEHNR and CDR2 FQNEAQ come from the germline V gene (reference sequence). V lost 5 bases and J lost 6, with 10 bases in between. This CDR3 spans 13 amino acids. This CDR3 is CASSPPGPGELFF. DNA of the CDR3: TGTGCCAGCAGCCCCCCAGGGCCCGGGGAGCTGTTTTTT.

J is TRBJ1-4 and V is TRBV5-1; D is unclear. The germline V gene encodes CDR1 SGHRS and CDR2 YFSETQ. The CDR3 has 18 amino acids. V was shortened by 1 base and J by 3 bases, with 19 bases between the two germline ends. The CDR3 DNA reads TGCGCCAGCAGCTTGAGAACAGTCTACGATAGATCTAATGAAAAACTGTTTTTT. Amino acids: CASSLRTVYDRSNEKLFF.

The V gene is TRBV2, the J gene TRBJ2-3, with 9 nucleotides matching TRBD1. The CDR3 spans 15 residues. Germline V gene lookup returns CDR1 SNHLY and CDR2 FYNNEI. After removal of 3 bases from V and 1 base from J, the junction contained 2 bases not matched to a gene. CDR3 region: CASSDRDRGTDTQYF. Here the CDR3 DNA reads TGTGCCAGCAGTGACCGGGACAGGGGCACAGATACGCAGTATTTT.

The chain carries TRBV7-9 and TRBJ2-7; 8 nucleotides align to TRBD2. There are 15 residues in the CDR3. J gave up 5 bases and V 6 bases, and 12 bases lay outside the gene matches. CDR1 is SEHNR, CDR2 FQNEAQ, per germline (reference sequence). The CDR3 protein is CASRPPGTRPNEQYF. The CDR3 DNA sequence: TGTGCCAGCAGACCCCCCGGGACTAGACCGAACGAGCAGTACTTC.

This clone has just a few counts. The chain joins TRBV10-3 to TRBJ1-5, with a tentative D call TRBD1 (5 bases). CDR3 length: 16 residues. V dropped 2 bases and J dropped 2 bases, with 13 bases sitting between them. The germline V gene encodes CDR1 ENHRY and CDR2 SYGVKD. This CDR3 is CAISEVRGSGNQPQHF. CDR3 bases: TGTGCCATCAGTGAGGTTAGGGGTTCGGGCAATCAGCCCCAGCATTTT.

This rearrangement joins TRBV4-1 to TRBJ1-5, with TRBD1 identical over 7 bases. Germline V lookup: CDR1 MGHRA, CDR2 YSYEKL. The CDR3 runs to 13 residues. V gave up 10 bases and J gave up 3 bases; unmatched junction bases: 6. CDR3 protein: CATAGGYNQPQHF. The CDR3, as DNA: TGCGCCACGGCAGGGGGATACAATCAGCCCCAGCATTTT.

This rearrangement joins TRBV5-6 to TRBJ1-2; D is possibly TRBD1 (6 bases). Deletions cut 4 bases from V and 3 bases from J, with 22 bases between. Germline loops: CDR1 SGHDT, CDR2 YYEEEE. There are 17 residues in the CDR3. CDR3 amino acids: CASSPPDFPTGYYGYTF. CDR3 coding DNA: TGTGCCAGCAGCCCACCTGACTTCCCGACAGGCTACTATGGCTACACCTTC. Combining the CDR3 with reference TRBV5-6 and TRBJ1-2 gives the whole variable domain DAGVTQSPTHLIKTRGQQVTLRCSPKSGHDTVSWYQQALGQGPQFIFQYYEEEERQRGNFPDRFSGHQFPNYSSELNVNALLLGDSALYLCASSPPDFPTGYYGYTFGSGTRLTVV.

This clone has a single count. The chain combines TRBV10-3 with TRBJ1-5; a possible D gene is TRBD1 (6 bases). The V end lost 4 bases, the J end lost 2 bases, and 12 bases lay between the germline ends. The CDR3 totals 15 residues. Germline V gene lookup returns CDR1 ENHRY and CDR2 SYGVKD. In DNA, the CDR3 is TGTGCCATCAGTGGGGGCAGGGGAGGCAATCAGCCCCAGCATTTT. Its protein product is CAISGGRGGNQPQHF.

The chain employs TRBV12-5 and TRBJ1-1; D remains ambiguous. Germline CDR1 LGHNT, CDR2 FRNRAP. The CDR3 loop spans 13 amino acids. V was cut by 1 base and J by 3 bases, with 6 bases left in between. The DNA for the CDR3 is TGTGCTAGTGGTTTGGGGCCTTACACTGAAGCTTTCTTT. This sequence encodes CASGLGPYTEAFF.

The V and J genes are TRBV29-1 and TRBJ2-2; a possible D gene is TRBD1 (7 bases). V dropped 5 bases and J dropped 0 bases, with 16 bases sitting between them. The CDR3 has 16 amino acids. Germline-derived CDR1 and CDR2 are SQVTM and ANQGSEA. The CDR3 here is CSVKKGGTANTGELFF. The CDR3 DNA reads TGCAGCGTTAAAAAGGGCGGGACAGCGAACACCGGGGAGCTGTTTTTT.

The gene calls are TRBV19 and TRBJ2-7, with 7 positions matching TRBD1. The CDR3 consists of 15 residues. CDR1 and CDR2 from the germline V gene are LNHDA and SQIVND (reference sequence). J lost 3 bases, V lost 5 bases, and 10 bases had no gene match. DNA for the CDR3: TGTGCCAGTAGTGCTTTTTTACAGGGGAGCTACGAGCAGTACTTC. Protein sequence: CASSAFLQGSYEQYF.